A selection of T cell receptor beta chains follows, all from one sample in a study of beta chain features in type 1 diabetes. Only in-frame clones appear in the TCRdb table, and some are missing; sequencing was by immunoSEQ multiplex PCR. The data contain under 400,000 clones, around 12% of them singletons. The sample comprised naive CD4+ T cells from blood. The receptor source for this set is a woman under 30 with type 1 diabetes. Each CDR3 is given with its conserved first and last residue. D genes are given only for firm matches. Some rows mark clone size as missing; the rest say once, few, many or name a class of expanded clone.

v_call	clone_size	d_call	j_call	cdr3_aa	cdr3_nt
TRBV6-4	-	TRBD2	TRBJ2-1	CASSETSGTKEFF	TGTGCCAGCAGTGAGACTAGCGGGACCAAGGAGTTCTTC
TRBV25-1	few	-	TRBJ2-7	CASSHYEQYF	TGTGCCAGCAGTCACTACGAGCAGTACTTC
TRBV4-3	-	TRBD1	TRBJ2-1	CASSRGDRAYNEQFF	TGCGCCAGCAGCCGGGGGGACAGGGCCTACAATGAGCAGTTCTTC
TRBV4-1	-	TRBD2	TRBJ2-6	CASSQGAGGPGGANVLTF	TGCGCCAGCAGCCAAGGGGCGGGAGGGCCGGGAGGGGCCAACGTCCTGACTTTC
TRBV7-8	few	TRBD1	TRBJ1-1	CASSSQGLGTEAFF	TGTGCCAGCAGCTCACAGGGGTTGGGCACTGAAGCTTTCTTT
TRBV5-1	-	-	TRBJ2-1	CASSPRSLGEASHNEQFF	TGCGCCAGCAGCCCCCGATCTTTGGGGGAGGCCTCCCACAATGAGCAGTTCTTC
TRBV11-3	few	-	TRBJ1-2	CASSPLSASGYTF	TGTGCCAGCAGCCCCCTAAGCGCCTCCGGCTACACCTTC
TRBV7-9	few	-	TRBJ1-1	CASSLKGETEAFF	TGTGCCAGCAGCTTAAAGGGGGAGACTGAAGCTTTCTTT
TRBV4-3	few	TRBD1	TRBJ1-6	CASSQERGTVTSPLHF	TGCGCCAGCAGCCAAGAGAGGGGGACAGTCACTTCACCCCTCCACTTT
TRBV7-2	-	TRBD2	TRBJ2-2	CASSSRTTSGRIGELFF	TGTGCCAGCAGCTCCCGAACGACTAGCGGGAGAATCGGGGAGCTGTTTTTT
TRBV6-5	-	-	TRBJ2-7	CASSYDPESYEQYF	TGTGCCAGCAGTTACGACCCGGAGTCCTACGAGCAGTACTTC
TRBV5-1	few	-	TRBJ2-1	CASGQRQAYNEQFF	TGCGCCAGCGGACAAAGACAGGCTTACAATGAGCAGTTCTTC
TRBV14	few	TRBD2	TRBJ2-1	CASSPTPNSGRANEQFF	TGTGCCAGCAGCCCGACGCCCAATAGCGGGAGGGCCAATGAGCAGTTCTTC
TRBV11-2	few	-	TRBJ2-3	CASSRAGLNPSTDTQYF	TGTGCCAGCAGCCGAGCTGGGCTTAACCCTAGCACAGATACGCAGTATTTT
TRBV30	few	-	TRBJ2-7	CAWSDGGSYEQYF	TGTGCCTGGAGTGACGGGGGATCGTACGAGCAGTACTTC
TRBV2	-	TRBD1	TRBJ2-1	CASRTGLQFF	TGTGCCAGCAGGACAGGGCTGCAGTTCTTC
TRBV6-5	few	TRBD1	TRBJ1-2	CASNMGQGPYGYTF	TGTGCCAGCAACATGGGACAGGGACCCTATGGCTACACCTTC
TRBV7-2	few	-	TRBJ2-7	CASSLGIGQNSYEQYF	TGTGCCAGCAGCTTAGGAATCGGACAGAACTCCTACGAGCAGTACTTC
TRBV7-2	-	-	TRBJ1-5	CASSLIIQRNQPQHF	TGTGCCAGCAGCTTAATCATTCAGCGGAATCAGCCCCAGCATTTT
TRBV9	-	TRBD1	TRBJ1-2	CASTDRVVSYGYTF	TGTGCCAGCACCGACAGGGTCGTAAGCTATGGCTACACCTTC
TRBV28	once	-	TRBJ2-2	CASRVQSTGELFF	TGTGCCAGCAGGGTACAGTCCACCGGGGAGCTGTTTTTT
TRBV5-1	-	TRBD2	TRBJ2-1	CASRLAGGTYNEQFF	TGCGCCAGCAGACTAGCGGGGGGAACTTACAATGAGCAGTTCTTC
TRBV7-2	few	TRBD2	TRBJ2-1	CASKTSGSYPRNEQFF	TGTGCCAGCAAGACTAGCGGGAGTTACCCGCGCAATGAGCAGTTCTTC